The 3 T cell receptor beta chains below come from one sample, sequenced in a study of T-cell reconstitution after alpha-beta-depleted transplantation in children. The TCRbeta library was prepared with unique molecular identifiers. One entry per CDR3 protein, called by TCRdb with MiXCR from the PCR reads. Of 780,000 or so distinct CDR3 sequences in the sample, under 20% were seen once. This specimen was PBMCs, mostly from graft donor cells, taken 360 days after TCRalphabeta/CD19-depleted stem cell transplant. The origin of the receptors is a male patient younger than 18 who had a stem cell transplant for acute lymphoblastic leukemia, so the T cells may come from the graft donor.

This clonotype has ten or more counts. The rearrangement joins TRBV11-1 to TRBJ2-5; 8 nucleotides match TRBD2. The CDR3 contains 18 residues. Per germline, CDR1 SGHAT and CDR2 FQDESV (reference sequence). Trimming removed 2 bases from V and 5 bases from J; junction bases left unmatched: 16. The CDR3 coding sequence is TGTGCCAGCAGCTTATACCCCTCGGGCGGGGGGAGTCGGGAGACCCAGTACTTC. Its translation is CASSLYPSGGGSRETQYF.

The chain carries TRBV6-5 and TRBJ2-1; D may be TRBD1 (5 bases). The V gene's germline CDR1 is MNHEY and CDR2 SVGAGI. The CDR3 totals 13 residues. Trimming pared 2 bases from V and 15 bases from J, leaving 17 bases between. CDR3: CASSYGAGWSPFF. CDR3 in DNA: TGTGCCAGCAGTTACGGGGCAGGGTGGTCCCCGTTCTTC.

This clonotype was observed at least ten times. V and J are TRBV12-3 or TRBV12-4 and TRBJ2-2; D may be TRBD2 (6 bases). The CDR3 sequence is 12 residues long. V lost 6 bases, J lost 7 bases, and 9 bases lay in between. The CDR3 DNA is TGTGCCAGCAGGTCCGGGGGCGGGGAGCTGTTTTTT. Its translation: CASRSGGGELFF.